These 24 T cell receptor beta chains share one sample of origin, sequenced in a study of CD8+ T cells in alopecia areata. Investigators isolated RNA and reverse transcribed it into cDNA to act as the sequencing template. The table came from immunoSEQ multiplex PCR; TCRdb's copy has only in-frame clones and leaves some out. The sample includes 130,000 to 150,000 clones, roughly 44% seen only once; the top ten take about 6.4%. The sequenced sample was CD4+ T cells sorted from blood. Receptors were obtained from a human donor with alopecia areata.

The V gene is TRBV4-1, the J gene TRBJ1-1; 7 bases map to TRBD1. This CDR3 spans 17 amino acids. Trimming removed 3 bases from V and 2 bases from J; junction bases left unmatched: 12. The germline CDR1 and CDR2 sequences are MGHRA and YSYEKL. The CDR3 here is CASSHRMGGQVNTEAFF. As DNA, the CDR3 is TGCGCCAGCAGCCATAGGATGGGTGGACAGGTTAACACTGAAGCTTTCTTT.

This clone was detected only a few times. V and J are TRBV30 and TRBJ2-7, with 8 bases identical to TRBD2. The CDR3 spans 17 residues. V lost 5 bases, J lost 0 bases, and 15 bases stayed unmatched. The germline gives CDR1 GTSNPN, CDR2 SVGIG (reference sequence). CDR3 residues: CAWDTKELAVFSYEQYF. The CDR3 bases are TGTGCCTGGGACACGAAGGAACTAGCGGTATTCTCCTACGAGCAGTACTTC.

The chain carries TRBV5-1 and TRBJ2-6, with 8 bases identical to TRBD1. The length of the CDR3 is 18 residues. With V trimmed by 3 bases and J by 2 bases, 10 bases remained unmatched. Germline values: CDR1 SGHRS, CDR2 YFSETQ. The CDR3 DNA follows: TGCGCCAGCAGCTCGTTCGGACAGGGCTCTCCTGGGGCCAACGTCCTGACTTTC. This translates into CASSSFGQGSPGANVLTF. The whole variable domain, remainder taken from reference TRBV5-1 and TRBJ2-6, is KAGVTQTPRYLIKTRGQQVTLSCSPISGHRSVSWYQQTPGQGLQFLFEYFSETQRNKGNFPGRFSGRQFSNSRSEMNVSTLELGDSALYLCASSSFGQGSPGANVLTFGAGSRLTVL.

This clone was detected only once. The CDR3, as DNA: TGCAGCGTTGAGCACCCTAGCACAGATACGCAGTATTTT. Amino acid sequence: CSVEHPSTDTQYF. The chain links TRBV29-1 to TRBJ2-3; D remains unclear. Germline values: CDR1 SQVTM, CDR2 ANQGSEA. The CDR3 runs to 13 residues. V dropped 3 bases and J dropped 0 bases, with 7 bases sitting between them.

This clone was detected a few times. V usage is TRBV20-1 and J usage is TRBJ1-1, with a weak D call TRBD1 (5 bases). CDR1 is DFQATT and CDR2 is SNEGSKA in the germline V gene (reference sequence). The CDR3 is made up of 11 amino acids. The V and J ends lost 5 bases and 4 bases respectively, with 8 bases between them. The CDR3 loop reads CSASGGTEAFF. DNA of the CDR3: TGCAGTGCTTCCGGGGGCACTGAAGCTTTCTTT.

The gene calls are TRBV7-6 and TRBJ1-4; D is ambiguous. This CDR3 contains 14 residues. V dropped 5 bases and J dropped 2 bases, with 9 bases sitting between them. Germline CDR1 SGHVS, CDR2 FNYEAQ. This CDR3 is CASSPLRTNEKLFF. The CDR3 coding sequence is TGTGCCAGCAGCCCACTCCGGACTAATGAAAAACTGTTTTTT.

The V call is TRBV18, the J call TRBJ2-5; D is undetermined. Germline V gene sequence: CDR1 KGHSH, CDR2 LQKENI. V was cut by 2 bases and J by 13 bases, with 17 bases left in between. CDR3 length equals 13 residues. Written as DNA, the CDR3 is TGTGCCAGCTCACCATTTGACCAACCCAATCCGTACTTC. Its protein product is CASSPFDQPNPYF.

V is TRBV27 and J is TRBJ2-1; 8 bases fit TRBD2. This CDR3 is 12 amino acids long. CDR1 is MNHEY and CDR2 is SMNVEV in the germline V gene (reference sequence). J was trimmed by 15 bases and V by 5 bases; bases with no gene match: 9. CDR3 DNA sequence: TGTGCCAGCAGTCCTCTAGCGGGCCCGAGGTTCTTC. This gives the protein CASSPLAGPRFF.

This chain joins TRBV27 and TRBJ2-3; tentatively, D is TRBD2 (5 bases). The CDR3 sequence is 13 residues long. The ends were cut back, 3 bases at V and 5 bases at J, with 9 bases in the middle. Germline V lookup: CDR1 MNHEY, CDR2 SMNVEV (reference sequence). CDR3 amino acids: CASSFDREDTQYF. CDR3 bases: TGTGCCAGCAGTTTCGACCGGGAAGATACGCAGTATTTT.

The chain links TRBV28 to TRBJ1-2; D uncertain. Germline assignment: CDR1 MDHEN and CDR2 SYDVKM. This CDR3 comprises 10 residues. V dropped 9 bases and J dropped 3 bases, with 5 bases sitting between them. The CDR3 sequence is CASGHYGYTF. DNA of the CDR3: TGTGCCAGTGGGCACTATGGCTACACCTTC.

This clone was found a few times. The genes are TRBV7-9 and TRBJ2-3; weak D call: TRBD1 (7 bases). V dropped 7 bases and J dropped 2 bases, with 16 bases sitting between them. The CDR3 loop spans 15 amino acids. The V gene's germline CDR1 is SEHNR and CDR2 FQNEAQ (reference sequence). CDR3 DNA: TGTGCCAGCACCCCAGGCGGGACAGACACAGATACGCAGTATTTT. This codes for CASTPGGTDTDTQYF.

This chain connects TRBV18 to TRBJ2-4, with D unresolved. The CDR3 has 17 residues. Germline assignment: CDR1 KGHSH and CDR2 LQKENI. V lost 1 base, J lost 1 base, and 14 bases lay in between. CDR3: CASSPLFTTDAKNIQYF. Here the CDR3 DNA reads TGTGCCAGCTCACCACTATTTACCACAGACGCCAAAAACATTCAGTACTTC.

There are a few counts of this clone. V usage is TRBV28 and J usage is TRBJ1-3; 7 bases fit TRBD1. After removal of 7 bases from V and 2 bases from J, the junction contained 8 bases not matched to a gene. CDR3 size: 15 residues. CDR1 MDHEN and CDR2 SYDVKM come from the germline V gene. The CDR3 spells CASIPGDSAGNTIYF. The CDR3 nucleotides are TGTGCCAGCATCCCAGGGGACAGCGCTGGAAACACCATATATTTT.

This clone has only a few counts. V and J are TRBV7-2 and TRBJ2-3; no definite D call. Looked up from germline, CDR1 is SGHTA and CDR2 is FQGNSA. The ends were cut back, 1 base at V and 8 bases at J, with 10 bases in the middle. CDR3 length equals 13 residues. In nucleotides, the CDR3 is TGTGCCAGCAGCTTAGAAGTGTTGGTTACGCAGTATTTT. This sequence encodes CASSLEVLVTQYF.

About this clone: Its ends do not fully match the called genes, so a read error is possible. The V call is TRBV28, the J call TRBJ1-2; 8 bases map to TRBD1. The CDR3 covers 16 residues. Germline values: CDR1 MDHEN, CDR2 SYDVKM. The DNA for the CDR3 is TGTGCCAGCAGATTATATCAGGGGGCCGGGCCCTATGGCTACACCTTC. It yields the protein CASRLYQGAGPYGYTF.

This chain joins TRBV29-1 and TRBJ1-2; 7 bases agree with TRBD1. The CDR3 loop spans 10 amino acids. CDR1 and CDR2 (germline): SQVTM, ANQGSEA. Here the CDR3 reads CSVTGAGYTF. The CDR3 DNA sequence: TGCAGTGTAACAGGGGCGGGCTACACCTTC. The full variable domain, rest sourced from reference TRBV29-1 and TRBJ1-2, is SAVISQKPSRDICQRGTSLTIQCQVDSQVTMMFWYRQQPGQSLTLIATANQGSEATYESGFVIDKFPISRPNLTFSTLTVSNMSPEDSSIYLCSVTGAGYTFGSGTRLTVV.

The V gene is TRBV7-3, the J gene TRBJ2-1, with D possibly matching TRBD2 (6 bases). Germline CDR1 is SGHTA and CDR2 is FQGTGA. The V end lost 2 bases, the J end lost 3 bases, and 11 bases lay between the germline ends. This CDR3 is built from 15 residues. The CDR3: CASSLGLTDYNEQFF. The CDR3 DNA follows: TGTGCCAGCAGCTTAGGACTAACCGACTACAATGAGCAGTTCTTC.

In its sample, this clone was seen a few times. The chain recombines TRBV19 with TRBJ2-5; unclear D gene. Trimming stripped 2 bases from V and 2 bases from J, with 3 bases between. The CDR3 spans 12 residues. In germline, CDR1 is LNHDA, CDR2 SQIVND (reference sequence). As DNA, the CDR3 is TGTGCCAGTAGTATACAGCAAGAGACCCAGTACTTC. The encoded protein is CASSIQQETQYF.

This clone was seen a few times. V and J are TRBV19 and TRBJ2-5, with D unresolved. Trimming stripped 4 bases from V and 5 bases from J, with 11 bases between. This CDR3 has 13 amino acids. Germline CDR1 and CDR2: LNHDA and SQIVND (reference sequence). The CDR3 DNA is TGTGCCAGTAGTACCCGGAGCGCGGAGACCCAGTACTTC. Its protein product is CASSTRSAETQYF. Variable domain in full (rest from reference TRBV19 and TRBJ2-5): DGGITQSPKYLFRKEGQNVTLSCEQNLNHDAMYWYRQDPGQGLRLIYYSQIVNDFQKGDIAEGYSVSREKKESFPLTVTSAQKNPTAFYLCASSTRSAETQYFGPGTRLLVL.

This clone occurred a few times. The chain couples TRBV5-1 to TRBJ2-7; D is possibly TRBD2 (5 bases). V lost 0 bases and J 0 bases, leaving 13 bases between the germline ends. CDR1 and CDR2 (germline): SGHRS, YFSETQ. This CDR3 contains 16 residues. The CDR3 DNA follows: TGCGCCAGCAGCTTGGACGAGGGCTCCCCCTCCTACGAGCAGTACTTC. Translated: CASSLDEGSPSYEQYF. The complete variable domain, with remaining parts taken from reference TRBV5-1 and TRBJ2-7, reads KAGVTQTPRYLIKTRGQQVTLSCSPISGHRSVSWYQQTPGQGLQFLFEYFSETQRNKGNFPGRFSGRQFSNSRSEMNVSTLELGDSALYLCASSLDEGSPSYEQYFGPGTRLTVT.

V and J are TRBV5-4 and TRBJ2-1; D might be TRBD1 (6 bases). Trimming left V 2 bases short and J 0 bases short, with 9 bases between. The CDR3 has 15 residues. Germline V gene sequence: CDR1 SGHNT, CDR2 YYREEE (reference sequence). Written as DNA, the CDR3 is TGTGCCAGCAGCTTTACAGGGAGCTCCTACAATGAGCAGTTCTTC. Protein sequence: CASSFTGSSYNEQFF.

This clone was seen a single time. The genes are TRBV7-3 and TRBJ1-1; D uncertain. Germline CDR1 and CDR2: SGHTA and FQGTGA. V was pared by 5 bases and J by 10 bases, with 14 bases between. CDR3 size: 12 residues. CDR3 in amino acids: CASSRPDGRAFF. CDR3 nucleotides: TGTGCCAGCAGCCGCCCGGACGGCCGAGCTTTCTTT.

The chain carries TRBV5-4 and TRBJ2-7; D possibly corresponds to TRBD2 (7 bases). From germline, CDR1 is SGHNT and CDR2 YYREEE (reference sequence). Between the trimmed V and J ends, which lost 4 bases and 1 base, there was a span of 21 bases. CDR3 length equals 17 residues. Here the CDR3 reads CASSEGETAGTSYEQYF. CDR3 bases: TGTGCCAGCAGCGAGGGGGAAACAGCGGGAACTTCCTACGAGCAGTACTTC.

This chain links TRBV5-1 with TRBJ1-2; D remains unclear. The CDR3 runs to 14 residues. V lost 0 bases and J 4 bases, leaving 10 bases between the germline ends. Germline CDR1 and CDR2: SGHRS and YFSETQ. CDR3 sequence: CASSLDPGFYGYTF. The CDR3 DNA reads as TGCGCCAGCAGCTTGGATCCAGGCTTCTATGGCTACACCTTC.